These 18 T cell receptor beta chains originate from one sample sequenced in a study of cytomegalovirus exposure and HLA in healthy donors. Assay: immunoSEQ multiplex PCR; the TCRdb copy retains only in-frame clones and omits some. The data hold fewer than 120,000 clones, with approximately 88% observed a single time. Input material: PBMCs. The receptor set was obtained from a woman under 40 in good health and CMV-seropositive.

This clone was observed once. The V gene is TRBV7-2, the J gene TRBJ1-2; weak D call: TRBD1 (5 bases). V was cut by 5 bases and J by 4 bases, with 11 bases left in between. This CDR3 spans 13 amino acids. Germline V gene sequence: CDR1 SGHTA, CDR2 FQGNSA. The CDR3 nucleotides read TGTGCCAGCAGCCTGGGGGGGATCTATGGCTACACCTTC. Its translation is CASSLGGIYGYTF.

The rearrangement joins TRBV7-3 to TRBJ2-7; 8 bases are shared with TRBD1. The CDR3 loop spans 13 amino acids. The trim removed 3 bases at V and 3 bases at J, leaving 1 base unmatched. Germline assignment: CDR1 SGHTA and CDR2 FQGTGA. CDR3 sequence reads: CASSFGQGYEQYF. The CDR3 region has the DNA TGTGCCAGCAGCTTCGGACAGGGCTACGAGCAGTACTTC.

The chain combines TRBV28 with TRBJ2-4; 10 bases fit TRBD2. J gave up 9 bases and V 7 bases, and 6 bases lay outside the gene matches. CDR1 is MDHEN, CDR2 SYDVKM, per germline. The length of the CDR3 is 13 residues. The chain's CDR3 is CASTAGGSGIQYF. The CDR3 bases are TGTGCCAGCACAGCGGGGGGGTCGGGCATTCAGTACTTC.

This clone was picked up one time. V is TRBV6-6 and J is TRBJ2-7; 9 bases are shared with TRBD1. J lost 0 bases, V lost 5 bases, and 5 bases had no gene match. Per the germline V gene, CDR1 is MNHNY and CDR2 is SVGAGI (reference sequence). CDR3 length equals 15 residues. The CDR3 nucleotides read TGTGCCAGCAGTCAACGACAGGGGGACTCCTACGAGCAGTACTTC. This encodes CASSQRQGDSYEQYF.

This clone was observed a handful of times. This sequence joins TRBV28 and TRBJ1-4; TRBD1 is a possible D gene (5 bases). The germline V gene encodes CDR1 MDHEN and CDR2 SYDVKM. The CDR3 covers 14 residues. The V gene lost 5 bases and the J gene lost 8 bases, with 15 bases spanning the gap. The CDR3 DNA is TGTGCCAGCAGTATCTTGGCAGGGAGGGAAAAACTGTTTTTT. Protein: CASSILAGREKLFF.

This rearrangement joins TRBV5-6 to TRBJ1-1; D gene unclear. Trimming took 2 bases from V and 5 from J, leaving 4 bases between them. The germline gives CDR1 SGHDT, CDR2 YYEEEE. The CDR3 length is 11 residues. CDR3 in DNA: TGTGCCAGCAGCTTCTTAACTGAAGCTTTCTTT. Protein: CASSFLTEAFF.

This rearrangement joins TRBV6-6 to TRBJ2-7, with 7 bases matching TRBD1. This CDR3 region has 16 residues. Germline V gives CDR1 MNHNY, CDR2 SVGAGI (reference sequence). Trimming at V came to 5 bases and at J to 0 bases, leaving 10 bases not matched to a gene. The CDR3 here is CASSPTVGQASYEQYF. The CDR3, as DNA: TGTGCCAGCAGTCCGACCGTAGGACAGGCCTCCTACGAGCAGTACTTC.

The chain has TRBV5-1 and TRBJ2-1, with TRBD1 matching over 11 bases. Germline V gene lookup returns CDR1 SGHRS and CDR2 YFSETQ. V was pared by 4 bases and J by 8 bases, with 2 bases of the junction left unmatched. The CDR3 has 13 residues. The CDR3 loop is CASSPGQGDEQFF. As DNA, the CDR3 is TGCGCCAGCAGCCCGGGACAGGGGGATGAGCAGTTCTTC.

The chain is built from TRBV25-1 and TRBJ2-3; perhaps TRBD2 as D (6 bases). Deletions cut 9 bases from V and 0 bases from J, with 19 bases between. CDR1 is MGHDK, CDR2 SYGVNS, per germline. This CDR3 contains 16 residues. CDR3 region: CASLGVGAGSTDTQYF. In nucleotides, the CDR3 is TGTGCCAGTCTAGGGGTTGGGGCGGGAAGCACAGATACGCAGTATTTT. The whole variable domain, filled in from reference TRBV25-1 and TRBJ2-3, reads EADIYQTPRYLVIGTGKKITLECSQTMGHDKMYWYQQDPGMELHLIHYSYGVNSTEKGDLSSESTVSRIRTEHFPLTLESARPSHTSQYLCASLGVGAGSTDTQYFGPGTRLTVL.

The chain carries TRBV5-1 and TRBJ1-4, with 9 bases aligning to TRBD1. The CDR3 contains 15 residues. V was clipped by 5 bases and J by 11 bases; unmatched bases: 13. The germline V gene has CDR1 SGHRS and CDR2 YFSETQ. The CDR3 region has the DNA TGCGCCAGCAGAAACTCACAGGGGGCAGCGGGGAAACTGTTTTTT. This gives the protein CASRNSQGAAGKLFF. The whole variable domain, filled in from reference TRBV5-1 and TRBJ1-4, reads KAGVTQTPRYLIKTRGQQVTLSCSPISGHRSVSWYQQTPGQGLQFLFEYFSETQRNKGNFPGRFSGRQFSNSRSEMNVSTLELGDSALYLCASRNSQGAAGKLFFGSGTQLSVL.

V gene TRBV6-6 combines with J gene TRBJ1-1; D possibly corresponds to TRBD1 (6 bases). Deletions cut 7 bases from V and 5 bases from J, with 17 bases between. The CDR3 length is 14 residues. CDR1 and CDR2 from the germline V gene are MNHNY and SVGAGI (reference sequence). The CDR3 protein is CASIELGARTEAFF. The CDR3 DNA is TGTGCCAGCATTGAATTGGGGGCTAGGACTGAAGCTTTCTTT.

V usage is TRBV7-9 and J usage is TRBJ2-7; D is undetermined. The ends were cut back, 3 bases at V and 2 bases at J, with 8 bases in the middle. The CDR3 is made up of 13 amino acids. Looked up from germline, CDR1 is SEHNR and CDR2 is FQNEAQ (reference sequence). The chain's CDR3 is CASSFTSAYEQYF. The CDR3 region has the DNA TGTGCCAGCAGCTTTACATCAGCCTACGAGCAGTACTTC. Filled out from reference TRBV7-9 and TRBJ2-7, the complete variable domain reads DTGVSQNPRHKITKRGQNVTFRCDPISEHNRLYWYRQTLGQGPEFLTYFQNEAQLEKSRLLSDRFSAERPKGSFSTLEIQRTEQGDSAMYLCASSFTSAYEQYFGPGTRLTVT.

This clone was seen a single time. The chain uses TRBV21-1 and TRBJ2-3; the table assigns TRBD2, which was not confirmed against the DNA. TRBV21-1 is given as a pseudogene. The CDR3 contains 17 residues. The CDR3 spells CASRRWAASGGVDTQYF. CDR3 coding DNA: TGTGCCAGCAGAAGATGGGCGGCTAGCGGGGGGGTGGATACGCAGTATTTT.

This chain joins TRBV4-3 and TRBJ2-2; the match to TRBD2 covers 11 bases. Germline-derived CDR1 and CDR2 are LGHNA and YSLEER. CDR3 length equals 20 residues. J gave up 0 bases and V 0 bases, and 9 bases lay outside the gene matches. Here the CDR3 reads CASSQDLAGGLGSNTGELFF. CDR3 DNA: TGCGCCAGCAGCCAAGACTTAGCGGGGGGGCTCGGATCGAACACCGGGGAGCTGTTTTTT.

The chain is built from TRBV28 and TRBJ2-3, with D possibly TRBD2 on 5 matching bases. Trimming cost V 3 bases and J 3 bases, with 10 bases left between them. Germline CDR1 reads MDHEN; CDR2 reads SYDVKM. The CDR3 has 14 amino acids. CDR3 in amino acids: CASSFIRTTDTQYF. Here the CDR3 DNA reads TGTGCCAGCAGTTTTATACGGACTACAGATACGCAGTATTTT. The full variable domain, rest sourced from reference TRBV28 and TRBJ2-3, is DVKVTQSSRYLVKRTGEKVFLECVQDMDHENMFWYRQDPGLGLRLIYFSYDVKMKEKGDIPEGYSVSREKKERFSLILESASTNQTSMYLCASSFIRTTDTQYFGPGTRLTVL.

This sequence joins TRBV30 and TRBJ2-1, with TRBD2 matching 8 bases. The CDR3 covers 13 residues. CDR1 and CDR2 (germline): GTSNPN, SVGIG (reference sequence). Trimming took 1 base from V and 10 from J; bases not matched to a gene: 6. The CDR3 DNA follows: TGTGCCTGGAGTGAAGCGGGAGAGGGAGAGCAGTTCTTC. It codes for CAWSEAGEGEQFF.

V usage is TRBV13 and J usage is TRBJ1-1, with D unclear. The CDR3 contains 16 residues. CDR1 and CDR2 from the germline V gene are PRHDT and FYEKMQ (reference sequence). Trimming removed 4 bases from V and 0 bases from J, with 15 bases in between. The CDR3 DNA reads TGTGCCAGCAGCTCCCCTCGGGGAGGAGTGAACACTGAAGCTTTCTTT. Translating it yields CASSSPRGGVNTEAFF.

The chain links TRBV29-1 to TRBJ2-3; D possibly corresponds to TRBD1 (5 bases). Germline loops: CDR1 SQVTM, CDR2 ANQGSEA. The CDR3 covers 14 residues. V was cut by 4 bases and J by 3 bases, with 14 bases left in between. CDR3 loop: CSVVAGSVTDTQYF. The DNA of the CDR3 is TGCAGCGTTGTTGCAGGGTCCGTAACAGATACGCAGTATTTT.